This T cell receptor beta chain was found in a study of T cells in Graves' hyperthyroidism and ophthalmopathy. About this clonotype itself: What it recognizes is unknown.

Authors of the study amplified TCR beta CDR3 regions from RNA transcripts. During a first-round RT-PCR of the TCR CDR3, the HTBI primer set was used. One entry per CDR3 protein results from TCRdb running MiXCR on the multiplex PCR reads. The sample has about 560,000 distinct CDR3 sequences, more than 45% seen once. Study-level results: The authors' 13 V-J model separated ophthalmopathy from stable hyperthyroidism. The model predicted ophthalmopathy a median roughly 6.3 months before onset.

Diagnosis of hyperthyroidism was new in patients aged 18 to 65, and its duration was under 2 months. Every diagnosis used clinical symptoms, serum thyroxine and TRAb, thyroid ultrasound and orbital computed tomography. The CDR3 consists of 16 residues. Trimming removed 5 bases at V and 0 bases at J, with 14 bases between. The germline V gene encodes CDR1 SGHAT and CDR2 FQNNGV. The receptor comes from a woman in her late teens or twenties with Graves' hyperthyroidism. What was sequenced was peripheral blood or thyroid tissue (not recorded which). The chain couples TRBV11-2 to TRBJ1-5; a weak D match, TRBD1 (5 bases). The CDR3: CASSLGGTSSNQPQHF. The CDR3 nucleotides read TGTGCCAGCAGCCTGGGGGGTACCAGTAGCAATCAGCCCCAGCATTTT.